This T cell receptor (beta chain) came from a study of blood T cell repertoires in COVID-19. Across the whole study: The United States, Italy and Spain provided the acute and convalescent COVID-19 samples. From T cells, B-cell-depleted T cells, or PBMCs came the material, which was cDNA or gDNA.

Per the original data handling: For nucleated cells, counts were estimated from reference gene primer amplification. Clones were read by immunoSEQ multiplex PCR, and TCRdb kept only the in-frame ones, dropping some. V, J and clone size derive from that table, while D and trimming were established from the DNA sequence. The sample records more than 90,000 clones, around four fifths being singletons. CDR3 length equals 12 residues. V was shortened by 7 bases and J by 0 bases, with 7 bases between the two germline ends. Germline values: CDR1 SQVTM, CDR2 ANQGSEA. Material for sequencing was peripheral blood. This sequence joins TRBV29-1 and TRBJ1-3; D is uncertain. The receptor's source is a man in his 70s with acute or convalescent COVID-19. DNA for the CDR3: TGCAGCGCTGAGAGCTCTGGAAACACCATATATTTT. Translation gives CSAESSGNTIYF. Full variable domain (missing parts from reference TRBV29-1 and TRBJ1-3): SAVISQKPSRDICQRGTSLTIQCQVDSQVTMMFWYRQQPGQSLTLIATANQGSEATYESGFVIDKFPISRPNLTFSTLTVSNMSPEDSSIYLCSAESSGNTIYFGEGSWLTVV.